The 4 T cell receptor beta chains in this list originate from one sample, sequenced in a study of blood T cell repertoires in COVID-19. The assay was immunoSEQ multiplex PCR, and TCRdb's table has in-frame clones only and misses some. The sample lists about 220,000 clones; 80% to 90% were seen once. Sequencing was carried out using peripheral blood. The source is a man between 40 and 49 years old who had recovered from COVID-19.

The chain combines TRBV9 with TRBJ2-7; a weak D match, TRBD2 (8 bases). Trimming left V 7 bases short and J 0 bases short, with 17 bases between. Per the germline V gene, CDR1 is SGDLS and CDR2 is YYNGEE. The CDR3 has 15 residues. Written as DNA, the CDR3 is TGTGCCAGCGCGGGGGGCCGACAGGGCTCCTACGAGCAGTACTTC. This translates into CASAGGRQGSYEQYF.

The chain uses TRBV20-1 and TRBJ2-1; possible D gene TRBD1, 5 bases. There are 13 residues in the CDR3. Germline V gene sequence: CDR1 DFQATT, CDR2 SNEGSKA (reference sequence). Trimming shortened V by 3 bases and J by 2 bases, and 8 bases separated the two germline ends. CDR3 sequence (DNA): TGCAGTGCTAGTGCCAGGGCCTACAATGAGCAGTTCTTC. Its translation is CSASARAYNEQFF.

The chain combines TRBV4-1 with TRBJ2-1; 8 nucleotides align to TRBD2. There are 16 residues in the CDR3. Germline assignment: CDR1 MGHRA and CDR2 YSYEKL. J was trimmed by 2 bases and V by 3 bases; bases with no gene match: 6. The chain's CDR3 is CASSHSSGPAYNEQFF. DNA for the CDR3: TGCGCCAGCAGCCATTCTAGCGGGCCCGCCTACAATGAGCAGTTCTTC.

This clone was seen more than once but under ten times. The J gene is TRBJ1-2, the V gene TRBV19; D uncertain. The CDR3 contains 15 residues. Germline V lookup: CDR1 LNHDA, CDR2 SQIVND (reference sequence). Trimming shortened V by 3 bases and J by 0 bases, and 11 bases separated the two germline ends. This CDR3 is CASSIVGRSNYGYTF. The CDR3, as DNA: TGTGCCAGTAGTATTGTGGGCAGATCTAACTATGGCTACACCTTC.